The T cell receptor beta chain under discussion was sequenced for a study of blood T cell repertoires in COVID-19. Study-wide context: Material from acute and convalescent COVID-19 was sourced from the United States, Italy and Spain. T cells, B-cell-depleted T cells, or PBMCs supplied cDNA or gDNA.

CDR3 length: 15 residues. CDR1 and CDR2 from the germline V gene are DFQATT and SNEGSKA (reference sequence). The V end was cut by 3 bases, the J end by 2 bases, with 17 bases between. Authors' processing steps: How many nucleated cells were present was estimated from reference gene primer amplification. Produced via immunoSEQ multiplex PCR; TCRdb's table is partial and in-frame only. From that table come the V and J calls and clone size; the DNA was used to work out D and trimming. The sample includes 210,000 or so clones, 70% to 90% seen only once; the top ten take approximately 5.6%. The sequenced material came from peripheral blood. The chain carries TRBV20-1 and TRBJ2-7; tentatively, D is TRBD2 (6 bases). This TCR was sampled from a woman aged 40 to 50 who had recovered from COVID-19. CDR3 sequence (DNA): TGCAGTGCTAGTCTCATTGAGGGACTTGCCTACGAGCAGTACTTC. As protein: CSASLIEGLAYEQYF.